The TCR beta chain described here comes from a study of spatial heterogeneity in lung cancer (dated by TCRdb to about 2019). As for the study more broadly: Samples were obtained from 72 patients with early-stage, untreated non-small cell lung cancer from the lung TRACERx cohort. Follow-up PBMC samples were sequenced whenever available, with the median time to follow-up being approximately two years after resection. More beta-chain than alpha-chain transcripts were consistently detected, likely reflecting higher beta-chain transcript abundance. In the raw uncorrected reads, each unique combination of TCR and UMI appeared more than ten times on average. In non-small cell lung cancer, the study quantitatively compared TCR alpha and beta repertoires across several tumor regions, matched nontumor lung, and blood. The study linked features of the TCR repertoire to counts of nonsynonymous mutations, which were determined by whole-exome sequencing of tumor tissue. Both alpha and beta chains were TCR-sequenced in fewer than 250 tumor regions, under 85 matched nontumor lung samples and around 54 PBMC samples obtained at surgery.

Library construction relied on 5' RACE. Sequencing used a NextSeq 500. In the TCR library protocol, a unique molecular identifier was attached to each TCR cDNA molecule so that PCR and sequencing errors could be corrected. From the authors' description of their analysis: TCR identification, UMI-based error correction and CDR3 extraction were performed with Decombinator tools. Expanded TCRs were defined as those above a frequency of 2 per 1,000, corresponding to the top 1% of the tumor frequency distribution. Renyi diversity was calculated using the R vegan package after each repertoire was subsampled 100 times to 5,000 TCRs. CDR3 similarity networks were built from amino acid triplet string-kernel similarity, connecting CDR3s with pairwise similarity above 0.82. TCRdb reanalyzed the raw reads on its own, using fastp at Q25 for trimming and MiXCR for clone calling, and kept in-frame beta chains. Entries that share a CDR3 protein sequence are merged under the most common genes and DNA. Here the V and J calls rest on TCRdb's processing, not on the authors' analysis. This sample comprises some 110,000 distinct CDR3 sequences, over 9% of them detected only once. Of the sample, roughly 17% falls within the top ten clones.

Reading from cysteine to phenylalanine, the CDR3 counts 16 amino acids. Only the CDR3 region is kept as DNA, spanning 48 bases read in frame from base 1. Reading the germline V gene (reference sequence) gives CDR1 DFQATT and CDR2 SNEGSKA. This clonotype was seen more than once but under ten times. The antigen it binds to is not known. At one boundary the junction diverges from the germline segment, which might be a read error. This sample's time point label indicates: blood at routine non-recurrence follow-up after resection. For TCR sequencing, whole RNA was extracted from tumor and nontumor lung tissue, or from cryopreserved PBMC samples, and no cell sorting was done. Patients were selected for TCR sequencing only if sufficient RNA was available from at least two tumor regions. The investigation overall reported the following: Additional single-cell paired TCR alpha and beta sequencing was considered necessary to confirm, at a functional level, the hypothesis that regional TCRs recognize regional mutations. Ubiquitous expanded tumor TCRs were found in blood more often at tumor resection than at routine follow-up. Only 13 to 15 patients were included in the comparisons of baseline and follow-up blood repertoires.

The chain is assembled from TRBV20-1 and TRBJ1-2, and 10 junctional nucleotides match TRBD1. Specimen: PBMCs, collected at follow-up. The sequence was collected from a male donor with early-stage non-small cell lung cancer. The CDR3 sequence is CSARGDRGSRNYGYTF. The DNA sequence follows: TGCAGTGCAAGAGGGGACAGGGGATCGAGAAACTATGGCTACACCTTC.